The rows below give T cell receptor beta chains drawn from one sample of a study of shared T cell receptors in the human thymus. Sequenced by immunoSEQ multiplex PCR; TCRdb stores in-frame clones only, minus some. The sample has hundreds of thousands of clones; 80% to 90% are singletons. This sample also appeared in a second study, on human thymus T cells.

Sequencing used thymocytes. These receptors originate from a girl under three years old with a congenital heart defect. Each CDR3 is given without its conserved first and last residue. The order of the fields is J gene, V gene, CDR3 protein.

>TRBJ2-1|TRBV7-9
ASSLAASGGLSSYNEQF
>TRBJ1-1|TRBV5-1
ASSLYFEAGAF
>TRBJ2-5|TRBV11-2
ASSRPGLAGKETQY
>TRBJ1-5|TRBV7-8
ASSPTGGERNQPQH
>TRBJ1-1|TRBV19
ASSLPVRNTEAF
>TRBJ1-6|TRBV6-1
ASTKTRGYNSPLH
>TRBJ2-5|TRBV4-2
ASSHPRGTSGGRQETQY
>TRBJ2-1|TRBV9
ASSPSWAYNEQF
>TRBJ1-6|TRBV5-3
ARSPGTGDNSPLH
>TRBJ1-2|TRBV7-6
ASSPRGHYGYT
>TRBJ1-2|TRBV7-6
ASSLVRRGINYGYT
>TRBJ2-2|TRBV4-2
ASSHLSGGNTGELF
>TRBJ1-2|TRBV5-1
ASSTPGQGYGYT
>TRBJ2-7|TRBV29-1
SVEDHRDEQY